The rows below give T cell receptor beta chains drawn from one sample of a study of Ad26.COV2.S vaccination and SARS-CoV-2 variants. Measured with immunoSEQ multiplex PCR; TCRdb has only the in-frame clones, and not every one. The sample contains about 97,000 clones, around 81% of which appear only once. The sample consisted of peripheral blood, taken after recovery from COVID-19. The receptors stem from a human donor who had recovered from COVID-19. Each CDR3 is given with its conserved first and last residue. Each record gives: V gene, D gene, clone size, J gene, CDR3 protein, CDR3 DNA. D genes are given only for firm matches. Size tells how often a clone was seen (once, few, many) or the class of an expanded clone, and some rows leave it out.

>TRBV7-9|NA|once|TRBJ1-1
CASSLVFAEAFF
TGTGCCAGCAGCTTAGTCTTCGCTGAAGCTTTCTTT
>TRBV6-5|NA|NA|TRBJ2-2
CASNSRTATGELFF
TGTGCCAGCAATAGCCGGACAGCAACCGGGGAGCTGTTTTTT
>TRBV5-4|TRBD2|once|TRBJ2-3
CASSSGLAGTDTQYF
TGTGCCAGCAGCTCAGGACTAGCGGGCACAGATACGCAGTATTTT
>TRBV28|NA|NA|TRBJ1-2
CASSKPQGFHNYGYTF
TGTGCCAGCAGTAAACCCCAGGGCTTCCATAACTATGGCTACACCTTC
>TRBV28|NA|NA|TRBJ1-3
CASFTGIAGNTIYF
TGTGCCAGCTTCACAGGGATCGCTGGAAACACCATATATTTT
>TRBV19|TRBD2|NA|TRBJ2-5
CASSPNQASGKETQYF
TGTGCCAGTAGTCCCAACCAGGCTAGCGGTAAAGAGACCCAGTACTTC
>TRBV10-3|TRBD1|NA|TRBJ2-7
CAISGSSRGTYEQYF
TGTGCCATCAGTGGGTCGTCCAGGGGGACCTACGAGCAGTACTTC
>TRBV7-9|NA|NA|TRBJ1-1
CASSLRVGENTEAFF
TGTGCCAGCAGCTTAAGGGTTGGGGAGAACACTGAAGCTTTCTTT
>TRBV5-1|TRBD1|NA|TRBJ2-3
CASRDSSTDTQYF
TGCGCCAGCCGGGACAGTAGCACAGATACGCAGTATTTT
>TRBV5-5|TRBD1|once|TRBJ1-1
CASSRYRGGTEAFF
TGTGCCAGCAGCAGATACAGGGGAGGCACTGAAGCTTTCTTT
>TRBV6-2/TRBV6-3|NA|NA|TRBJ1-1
CASSYRGISLNTEAFF
TGTGCCAGCAGTTACAGGGGGATCTCCCTGAACACTGAAGCTTTCTTT
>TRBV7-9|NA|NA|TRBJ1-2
CASSPQREGGYTF
TGTGCCAGCAGCCCCCAAAGGGAGGGAGGCTACACCTTC
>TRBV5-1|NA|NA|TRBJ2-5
CASSSGAGSVETQYF
TGCGCCAGCAGCTCTGGTGCAGGTTCTGTAGAGACCCAGTACTTC
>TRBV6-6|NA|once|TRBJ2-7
CASTPGSSYEQYF
TGTGCCAGCACACCAGGGAGCTCCTACGAGCAGTACTTC
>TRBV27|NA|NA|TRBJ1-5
CASSLSENQPQHF
TGTGCCAGCAGTTTGAGTGAGAATCAGCCCCAGCATTTT
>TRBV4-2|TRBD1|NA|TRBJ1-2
CASSPQGQSYGYTF
TGTGCCAGCAGCCCCCAGGGACAGAGCTATGGCTACACCTTC
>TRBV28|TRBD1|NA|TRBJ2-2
CASSPTGDFTGELFF
TGTGCCAGCAGTCCGACAGGGGACTTTACCGGGGAGCTGTTTTTT
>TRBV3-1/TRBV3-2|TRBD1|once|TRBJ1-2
CASSQDTGDPSNGYTF
TGTGCCAGCAGCCAGGACACAGGGGACCCATCGAATGGCTACACCTTC
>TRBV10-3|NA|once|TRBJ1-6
CAISGGIDSLNSPLHF
TGTGCCATCAGTGGCGGAATTGACAGCCTGAATTCACCCCTCCACTTT
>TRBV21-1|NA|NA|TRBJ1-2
CASSKGQDYTF
TGTGCCAGCAGCAAGGGACAGGACTACACCTTC
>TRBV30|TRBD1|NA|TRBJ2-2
CAWSAYGTGLEKNTGELFF
TGTGCCTGGAGTGCTTACGGGACAGGGTTGGAAAAGAACACCGGGGAGCTGTTTTTT
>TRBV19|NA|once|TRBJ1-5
CATKTGEGQPQHF
TGTGCCACTAAGACGGGGGAAGGGCAGCCCCAGCATTTT
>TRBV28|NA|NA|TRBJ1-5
CASSPGINQPQHF
TGTGCCAGCAGTCCGGGAATCAATCAGCCCCAGCATTTT
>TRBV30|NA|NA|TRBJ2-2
CAKSGHPTGELFF
TGTGCCAAGTCGGGACACCCCACCGGGGAGCTGTTTTTT
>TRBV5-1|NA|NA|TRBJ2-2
CASSLTGPHAGELFF
TGCGCCAGCAGCTTAACGGGACCCCACGCCGGGGAGCTGTTTTTT
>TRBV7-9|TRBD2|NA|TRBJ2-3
CASSPGLDSDTQYF
TGTGCCAGCAGCCCGGGACTAGATTCCGATACGCAGTATTTT
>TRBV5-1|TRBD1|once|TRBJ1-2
CASSLGDRIRTLGGYTF
TGCGCCAGCAGCTTGGGGGACAGGATACGTACCTTAGGAGGCTACACCTTC
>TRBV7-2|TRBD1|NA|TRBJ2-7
CASSSGTGGNEQYF
TGTGCCAGCAGCTCCGGGACAGGGGGCAACGAGCAGTACTTC
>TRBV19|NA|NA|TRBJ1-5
CASSIKTDQPQHF
TGTGCCAGTAGTATAAAGACAGATCAGCCCCAGCATTTT
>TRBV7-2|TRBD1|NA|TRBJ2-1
CASSTGGQGYNEQFF
TGTGCCAGCAGCACGGGGGGACAGGGATACAATGAGCAGTTCTTC
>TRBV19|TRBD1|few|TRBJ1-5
CASNTGDSNQPQHF
TGTGCCTCTAATACAGGGGATAGCAATCAGCCCCAGCATTTT
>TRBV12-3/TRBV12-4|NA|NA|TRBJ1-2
CASQGIGRIGYTF
TGTGCCAGTCAGGGGATAGGACGAATTGGCTACACCTTC
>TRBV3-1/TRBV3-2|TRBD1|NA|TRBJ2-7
CASSQDLLGTGGGYEQYF
TGTGCCAGCAGCCAAGATCTTCTTGGGACAGGGGGCGGGTACGAGCAGTACTTC
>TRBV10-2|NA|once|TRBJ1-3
CASSGNSGNTIYF
TGCGCCAGCAGTGGAAACTCTGGAAACACCATATATTTT
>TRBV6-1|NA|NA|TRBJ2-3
CASSEAEAAGIHTQYF
TGTGCCAGCAGTGAAGCGGAGGCGGCCGGGATACATACGCAGTATTTT
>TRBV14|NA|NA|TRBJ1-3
CASSPHSSGNTIYF
TGTGCCAGCAGCCCCCACAGCTCTGGAAACACCATATATTTT
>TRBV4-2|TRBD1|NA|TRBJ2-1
CASSHSRQGRTYNEQFF
TGTGCCAGCAGCCACAGTCGACAGGGGCGCACCTACAATGAGCAGTTCTTC
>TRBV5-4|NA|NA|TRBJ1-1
CASSSDPGNTEAFF
TGTGCCAGCAGCTCCGATCCGGGTAACACTGAAGCTTTCTTT
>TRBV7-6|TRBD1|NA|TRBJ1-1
CASSLQQGRLANTEAFF
TGTGCCAGCAGCTTACAACAGGGGAGGTTGGCGAACACTGAAGCTTTCTTT
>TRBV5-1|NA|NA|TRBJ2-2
CASSLKASVVTGELFF
TGCGCCAGCAGCTTAAAAGCGTCGGTTGTTACCGGGGAGCTGTTTTTT
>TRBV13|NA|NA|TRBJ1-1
CASSSQGMEAFF
TGTGCCAGCAGCTCTCAGGGGATGGAAGCTTTCTTT
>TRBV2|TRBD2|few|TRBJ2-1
CASRPSGIEQFF
TGTGCCAGCAGGCCAAGCGGGATTGAGCAGTTCTTC
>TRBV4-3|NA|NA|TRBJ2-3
CASSQDKDTQYF
TGCGCCAGCAGCCAAGATAAAGATACGCAGTATTTT
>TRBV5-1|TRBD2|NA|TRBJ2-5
CASSSIAGNQETQYF
TGCGCCAGCAGCTCGATAGCGGGAAACCAAGAGACCCAGTACTTC
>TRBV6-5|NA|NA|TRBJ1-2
CASSYSSGRGYGYTF
TGTGCCAGCAGTTACTCATCAGGGCGCGGCTATGGCTACACCTTC
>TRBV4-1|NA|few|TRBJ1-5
CASSHTGPGGTKPGGNQPQHF
TGCGCCAGCAGCCATACAGGGCCGGGCGGGACTAAACCAGGGGGCAATCAGCCCCAGCATTTT
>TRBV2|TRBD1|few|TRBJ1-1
CASNQDRDVRPFF
TGTGCCAGCAACCAAGACAGGGACGTAAGGCCTTTCTTT
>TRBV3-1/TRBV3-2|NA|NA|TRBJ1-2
CASSLTAFYGYTF
TGTGCCAGCAGCCTGACAGCCTTTTATGGCTACACCTTC
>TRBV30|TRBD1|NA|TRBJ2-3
CAWSVMQGAGTDTQYF
TGTGCCTGGAGTGTAATGCAGGGGGCCGGCACAGATACGCAGTATTTT
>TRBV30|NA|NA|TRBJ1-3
CAWRSPGSGNTIYF
TGTGCCTGGAGGAGTCCAGGGTCAGGAAACACCATATATTTT
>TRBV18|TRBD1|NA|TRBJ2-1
CASSPAGTGGSYNEQFF
TGTGCCAGCTCACCTGCCGGGACAGGGGGCTCCTACAATGAGCAGTTCTTC
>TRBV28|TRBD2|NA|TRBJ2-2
CASRGGTTGELFF
TGTGCCAGCCGCGGGGGTACCACCGGGGAGCTGTTTTTT
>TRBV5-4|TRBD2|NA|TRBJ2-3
CASSFGLAGRTDTQYF
TGTGCCAGCAGCTTTGGACTAGCGGGGCGTACAGATACGCAGTATTTT
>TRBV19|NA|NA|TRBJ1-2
CASTKHELYGYTF
TGTGCCAGTACTAAACACGAACTCTATGGCTACACCTTC
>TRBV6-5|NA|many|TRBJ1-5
CASSYDGRGQPQHF
TGTGCCAGCAGTTACGATGGTAGGGGTCAGCCCCAGCATTTT
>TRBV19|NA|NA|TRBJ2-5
CASSMLTAQETQYF
TGTGCCAGTAGTATGCTGACAGCTCAAGAGACCCAGTACTTC
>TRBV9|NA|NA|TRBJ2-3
CASSPRGGGTDTQYF
TGTGCCAGCAGTCCGAGGGGGGGCGGCACAGATACGCAGTATTTT